This T cell receptor beta chain was sequenced in a study of blood T cell repertoires in COVID-19. In the original processing: Nucleated cell counts were estimated from reference gene primer amplification. Data came from immunoSEQ multiplex PCR; TCRdb stores just in-frame clones and leaves some out. From that table come the V and J calls and clone size; the DNA was used to work out D and trimming. The data contain 150,000 to 200,000 clones, roughly 87% of them singletons. Adults between about 18 and 95 years of age took part from 20 to 25 US areas. Cohort 3 recovered donors had two negative PCRs, clearance, or symptom resolution. This CDR3 contains 13 residues. Trimming removed 4 bases at V and 8 bases at J, with 13 bases between. CDR1 is SGHRS, CDR2 YFSETQ, per germline.

The TCR originated in a man between 45 and 60 years old who had recovered from COVID-19. The sequencing input was PBMCs or T cells enriched from blood (not recorded which). V and J are TRBV5-1 and TRBJ1-3; D may be TRBD1 (6 bases). CDR3 sequence: CASSVQNRDTIYF. The CDR3, as DNA: TGCGCCAGCAGCGTGCAAAACAGGGACACCATATATTTT.